Listed below are T cell receptor beta chains from one sample, sequenced in a study of blood T cell repertoires in COVID-19. Profiled with immunoSEQ multiplex PCR; TCRdb holds only in-frame clones, not every one. Of more than 250,000 clones listed, approximately 78% were seen once; the top ten hold less than 5.5%. Sample: PBMCs or T cells enriched from blood (not recorded which). These receptors were obtained from a man in his forties or fifties who had been exposed to COVID-19. The CDR3 runs from the conserved cysteine through the conserved F or W. The D gene is left open where the match is weak. Expanded clones are given a class, and other clones once, few, many or no size at all.

TRBD1	.	TRBV7-8	TRBJ1-5	TGTGCCAGCGGATCGACAGGGGGTCATCAGCCCCAGCATTTT	CASGSTGGHQPQHF
.	.	TRBV24-1	TRBJ2-5	TGTGCCACCAGTGATAACGGAGTGGAGACCCAGTACTTC	CATSDNGVETQYF
.	.	TRBV25-1	TRBJ1-1	TGTGCCAGCAGTGATTCGGCTAGGAAAGCTTTCTTT	CASSDSARKAFF
TRBD1	.	TRBV3-1/TRBV3-2	TRBJ1-2	TGTGCCAGCAGCCAGGGGACAGTGCCCTTGGGTACCTTC	CASSQGTVPLGTF
TRBD1	.	TRBV24-1	TRBJ2-5	TGTGCCACCAGTGATCCTTGGACAGGGCAGACGGAGACCCAGTACTTC	CATSDPWTGQTETQYF
.	.	TRBV5-6	TRBJ1-5	TGTGCCAGCAGCTTGGGTACGACTCCCAGCAATCAGCCCCAGCATTTT	CASSLGTTPSNQPQHF
TRBD1	.	TRBV6-5	TRBJ1-2	TGTGCCAGCAGGGTTGGGACAGGCGTGTACTATGGCTACACCTTC	CASRVGTGVYYGYTF
.	.	TRBV24-1	TRBJ2-1	TGTGCCACCAGTGTCGGTAGCTCCGATGAGCAGTTCTTC	CATSVGSSDEQFF
TRBD2	.	TRBV12-5	TRBJ2-7	TGTGCTAGTGGTTTGCCTACTAGCGCCAACTACGAGCAGTACTTC	CASGLPTSANYEQYF
.	.	TRBV6-5	TRBJ1-5	TGTGCCACGGGAAGGGGGAATCAGCCCCAGCATTTT	CATGRGNQPQHF
.	.	TRBV5-1	TRBJ1-1	TGCGCCAGCAAATATTGGGGCGCTGAGGCTGAAGCTTTCTTT	CASKYWGAEAEAFF
TRBD1	.	TRBV7-2	TRBJ2-7	TGTGCCAGCAGCTTACAGGGGGCGCGTGAGCAGTACTTC	CASSLQGAREQYF
TRBD2	.	TRBV28	TRBJ2-5	TGTGCCAGCTATTCGGCGGGAGCGGTCCAAGAGACCCAGTACTTC	CASYSAGAVQETQYF
.	.	TRBV9	TRBJ2-1	TGTGCCAGCAGCCCGGGTGTGGGACTGAGGTACAATGAGCAGTTCTTC	CASSPGVGLRYNEQFF
.	.	TRBV2	TRBJ2-7	TGTGCCAGCATCCCAACCTCGGAAACGGGCGAGCAGTACTTC	CASIPTSETGEQYF
.	.	TRBV9	TRBJ1-2	TGTGCCAGCAGCCCGACGACACAGGGTTTGAACGGCTACACCTTC	CASSPTTQGLNGYTF
.	.	TRBV18	TRBJ2-3	TGTGCCAGCTCACCCCCTTCGTCAGATACGCAGTATTTT	CASSPPSSDTQYF
TRBD2	.	TRBV19	TRBJ2-3	TGTGCCAGTAGTCCACGACTAGCGGGAGACACAGATACGCAGTATTTT	CASSPRLAGDTDTQYF
TRBD1	once	TRBV5-1	TRBJ1-2	TGCGCCAGCAGCCTAAAAGGGGACAGCTATGGCTACACCTTC	CASSLKGDSYGYTF
TRBD1	.	TRBV3-1/TRBV3-2	TRBJ1-6	TGTGCCAGCAGCAGCGGACAGGGGTCTCCACCCCTCCACTTT	CASSSGQGSPPLHF
.	.	TRBV5-5	TRBJ1-5	TGTGCCAGCAGCTTCTGGGGGGTAGGGGGCAATCAGCCCCAGCATTTT	CASSFWGVGGNQPQHF
TRBD1	.	TRBV6-5	TRBJ1-6	TGTGCCAGCAGTACCGGACAGGGCAATAATTCACCCCTCCACTTT	CASSTGQGNNSPLHF
.	.	TRBV4-1	TRBJ2-1	TGCGCCAGCAGCCACCCGCCCCAGAGACTAGAATTTGAGCAGTTCTTC	CASSHPPQRLEFEQFF
TRBD2	.	TRBV12-5	TRBJ2-1	TGTGCTAGTGGTTTGGAGCAACCGGGACTAGGAAATGAGCAGTTCTTC	CASGLEQPGLGNEQFF
.	.	TRBV24-1	TRBJ1-1	TGTGCCCACCGTCAGGGGCGAGGGGGGGCTGAAGCTTTCTTT	CAHRQGRGGAEAFF
.	once	TRBV7-2	TRBJ1-1	TGTGCCAGCAGCTTTACACGAAACACTGAAGCTTTCTTT	CASSFTRNTEAFF
.	.	TRBV6-4	TRBJ1-2	TGTGCCAGCAGTGACCACCGGGGGGCGGGGGATGGCTACACCTTC	CASSDHRGAGDGYTF
.	.	TRBV7-9	TRBJ2-5	TGTGCCAGCAGCTCTCCGACTCGCGGGAACCTCCTTTCGGAGACCCAGTACTTC	CASSSPTRGNLLSETQYF
TRBD2	.	TRBV7-3	TRBJ2-1	TGTGCCAGCAGTAAGGATGGGAGGGGAATCTACAATGAGCAGTTCTTC	CASSKDGRGIYNEQFF
.	.	TRBV7-8	TRBJ1-4	TGTGCCAGCAGCTTAGTCCCGGGGGCAACTAATGAAAAACTGTTTTTT	CASSLVPGATNEKLFF
TRBD2	.	TRBV7-6	TRBJ2-1	TGTGCCAGCAGCCCACGAGCGGGAGACGACAATGAGCAGTTCTTC	CASSPRAGDDNEQFF
TRBD2	.	TRBV9	TRBJ2-1	TGTGCCAGCAACCCGAGCGGAGCTAGCGGGGTGGGACCCCAGTTCTTC	CASNPSGASGVGPQFF
.	.	TRBV14	TRBJ1-4	TGTGCCAGCAGCCACAAGAAGTGGGGTGTTTATGGGCAGGGTTGGGAAAAACTGTTTTTT	CASSHKKWGVYGQGWEKLFF
.	.	TRBV10-2	TRBJ2-7	TGCGCCAGCAGTGAAGCCCCCAACTACGAGCAGTACTTC	CASSEAPNYEQYF
.	.	TRBV27	TRBJ1-6	TGTGCCAGCAGTTTACACCGGGAATCACCCCTCCACTTT	CASSLHRESPLHF
TRBD1	.	TRBV6-5	TRBJ1-6	TGTGCCAGCCAGGGGGCAAAGTCACCCCTCCACTTT	CASQGAKSPLHF
TRBD1	.	TRBV19	TRBJ2-7	TGTGCCAGTAAATTACAGGGGATTGGGGCCTACGAGCAGTACTTC	CASKLQGIGAYEQYF
TRBD2	.	TRBV9	TRBJ2-3	TGTGCCAGCAGCCGAACTAGCGGAGGCACAGATACGCAGTATTTT	CASSRTSGGTDTQYF
.	.	TRBV3-1/TRBV3-2	TRBJ2-6	TGTGCCAGCAGCCACCGCTCTGGGGCCAACGTCCTGACTTTC	CASSHRSGANVLTF
TRBD2	once	TRBV11-2	TRBJ2-1	TGTGCCAGCAGGAGCGGGAGGGGTACAAATGAGCAGTTCTTC	CASRSGRGTNEQFF
TRBD1	few	TRBV19	TRBJ1-2	TGTGCCAGTAGTATTATTGGGCAGGGGGTCTATGGCTACACCTTC	CASSIIGQGVYGYTF
.	.	TRBV14	TRBJ2-7	TGTGCCAGCAGCCCCTGGTCAGGGATCTACGAGCAGTACTTC	CASSPWSGIYEQYF
.	.	TRBV6-5	TRBJ1-2	TGTGCCAGCAAGGGGGAACAGGGCTTCAGGGGCTACACCTTC	CASKGEQGFRGYTF
.	.	TRBV9	TRBJ1-3	TGTGCCAGCAGCGTAGGGAGCCCCTCCTCTGGAAACACCATATATTTT	CASSVGSPSSGNTIYF
.	.	TRBV28	TRBJ2-3	TGTGCCAGCACCCGAAGGGGGGGTACGCAGTATTTT	CASTRRGGTQYF
.	few	TRBV7-2	TRBJ1-5	TGTGCCAGCAGCTTTGGCACCTCAAATCAGCCCCAGCATTTT	CASSFGTSNQPQHF
.	.	TRBV6-5	TRBJ1-6	TGTGCCAGCAGAAAAGGGGGAACACCCCTCCACTTT	CASRKGGTPLHF
TRBD1	few	TRBV28	TRBJ1-2	TGTGCCAGCAGTTTGGCAGGGGGCGATTGGTATGGCTACACCTTC	CASSLAGGDWYGYTF
TRBD1	.	TRBV30	TRBJ1-4	TGTGCCTGGACAAAACAGGGGGCTAATGAAAAACTGTTTTTT	CAWTKQGANEKLFF
.	.	TRBV3-1/TRBV3-2	TRBJ2-2	TGTGCCAGCAGCCGCTCCACCCCGACACGTACGAACACCGGGGAGCTGTTTTTT	CASSRSTPTRTNTGELFF
.	many	TRBV10-3	TRBJ2-1	TGTGCCATCAGTGACTACTACAATGAGCAGTTCTTC	CAISDYYNEQFF
.	few	TRBV1	TRBJ2-7	TGCACCAGCAGCCAAGAAGGGACTAGCGGGGCCTGCTCCTCCTACGAGCAGTACTTC	CTSSQEGTSGACSSYEQYF
TRBD2	.	TRBV9	TRBJ2-7	TGTGCCAGCAGCGGAGGGATCGGGACTAGCGGGAAGGTGTACGAGCAGTACTTC	CASSGGIGTSGKVYEQYF